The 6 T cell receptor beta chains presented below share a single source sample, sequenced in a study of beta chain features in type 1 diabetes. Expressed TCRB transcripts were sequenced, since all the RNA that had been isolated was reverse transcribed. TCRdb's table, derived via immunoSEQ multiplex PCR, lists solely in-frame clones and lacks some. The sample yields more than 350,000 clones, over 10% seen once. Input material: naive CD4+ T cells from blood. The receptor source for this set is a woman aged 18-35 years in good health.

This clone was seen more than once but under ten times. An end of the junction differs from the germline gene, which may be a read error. The CDR3 DNA follows: TGTGCCAGCACTGACCCGGGACGGACTTTTCGCTTC. Its translation is CASTDPGRTFRF. This chain uses TRBV28 with TRBJ2-7; the D gene could be TRBD1 or TRBD2 (5 bases each). Looked up from germline, CDR1 is MDHEN and CDR2 is SYDVKM. The CDR3 contains 12 residues.

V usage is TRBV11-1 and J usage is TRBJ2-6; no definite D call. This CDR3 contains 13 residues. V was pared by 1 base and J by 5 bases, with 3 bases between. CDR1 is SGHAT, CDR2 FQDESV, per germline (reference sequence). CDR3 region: CASSLEWANVLTF. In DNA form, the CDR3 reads TGTGCCAGCAGCTTAGAGTGGGCCAACGTCCTGACTTTC. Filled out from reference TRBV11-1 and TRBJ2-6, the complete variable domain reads EAEVAQSPRYKITEKSQAVAFWCDPISGHATLYWYRQILGQGPELLVQFQDESVVDDSQLPKDRFSAERLKGVDSTLKIQPAELGDSAMYLCASSLEWANVLTFGAGSRLTVL.

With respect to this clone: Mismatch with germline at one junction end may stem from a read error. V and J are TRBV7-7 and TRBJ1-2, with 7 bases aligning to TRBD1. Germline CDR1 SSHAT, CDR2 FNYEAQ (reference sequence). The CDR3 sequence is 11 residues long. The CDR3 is CASSLYNPGQF. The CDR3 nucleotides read TGTGCCAGCAGCTTATATAATCCGGGACAGTTC.

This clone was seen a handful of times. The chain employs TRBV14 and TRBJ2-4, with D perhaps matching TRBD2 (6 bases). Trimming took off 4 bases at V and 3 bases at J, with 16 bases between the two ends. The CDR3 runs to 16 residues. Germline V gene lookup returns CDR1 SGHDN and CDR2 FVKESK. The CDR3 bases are TGTGCCAGCAGCCGCTTGGCGGGGCAGGACAAAAACATTCAGTACTTC. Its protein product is CASSRLAGQDKNIQYF.

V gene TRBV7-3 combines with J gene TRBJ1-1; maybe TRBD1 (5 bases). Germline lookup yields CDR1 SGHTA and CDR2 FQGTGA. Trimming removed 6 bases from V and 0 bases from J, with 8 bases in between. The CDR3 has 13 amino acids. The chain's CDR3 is CASSPGMNTEAFF. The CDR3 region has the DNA TGTGCCAGCAGTCCAGGGATGAACACTGAAGCTTTCTTT.

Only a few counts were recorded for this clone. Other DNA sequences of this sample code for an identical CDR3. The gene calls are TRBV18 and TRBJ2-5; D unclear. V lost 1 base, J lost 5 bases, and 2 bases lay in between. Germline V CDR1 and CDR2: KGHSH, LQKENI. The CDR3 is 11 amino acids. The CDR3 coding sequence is TGTGCCAGCTCACCACTGGAGACCCAGTACTTC. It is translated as CASSPLETQYF.